The clone carrying this T cell receptor (beta chain) was recorded only once. The sample carries other DNA sequences with the same CDR3. The participants were between about 18 and 90 years old and came from about two dozen US areas. Participant-reported clinical history was the basis for cohort assignment. The data derive from a study of blood T cell repertoires in COVID-19. Study-wide background: Whether acute or convalescent, the COVID-19 samples came from the United States, Italy and Spain.

The CDR3 consists of 12 residues. Germline V CDR1 and CDR2: SEHNR, FQNEAQ (reference sequence). V was pared by 2 bases and J by 4 bases, with 2 bases between. Produced via immunoSEQ multiplex PCR; TCRdb's table is partial and in-frame only. The data show approximately 400,000 clones, more than 75% seen once. The rearrangement links TRBV7-9 to TRBJ1-4, with unresolved D. This clonotype was obtained from a man younger than 45 who had recovered from COVID-19. Input material: PBMCs or T cells enriched from blood (not recorded which). CDR3 sequence (DNA): TGTGCCAGCAGCTTACTTAATGAAAAACTGTTTTTT. This gives the protein CASSLLNEKLFF.